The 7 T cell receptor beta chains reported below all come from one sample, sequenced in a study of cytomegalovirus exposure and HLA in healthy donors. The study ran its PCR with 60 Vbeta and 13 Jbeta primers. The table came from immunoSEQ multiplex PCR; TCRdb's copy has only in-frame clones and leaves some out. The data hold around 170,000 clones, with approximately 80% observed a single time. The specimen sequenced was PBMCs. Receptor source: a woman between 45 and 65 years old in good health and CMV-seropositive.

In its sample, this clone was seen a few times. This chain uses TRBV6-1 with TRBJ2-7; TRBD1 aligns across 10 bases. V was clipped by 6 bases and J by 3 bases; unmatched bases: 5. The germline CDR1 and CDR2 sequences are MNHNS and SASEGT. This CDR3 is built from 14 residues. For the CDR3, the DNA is TGTGCCAGCAGCCGACAGGGGGCCTACTACGAGCAGTACTTC. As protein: CASSRQGAYYEQYF.

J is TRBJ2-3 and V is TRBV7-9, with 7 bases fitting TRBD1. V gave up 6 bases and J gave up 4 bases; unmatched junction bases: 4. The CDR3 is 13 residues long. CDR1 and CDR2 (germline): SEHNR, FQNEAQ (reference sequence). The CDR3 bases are TGTGCCAGCAGTTACAGGGGAGCAGATACGCAGTATTTT. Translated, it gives CASSYRGADTQYF.

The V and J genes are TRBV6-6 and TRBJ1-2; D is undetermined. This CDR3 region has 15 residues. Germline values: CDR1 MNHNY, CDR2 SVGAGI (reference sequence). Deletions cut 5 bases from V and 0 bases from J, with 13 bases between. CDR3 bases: TGTGCCAGCAGTAATCCAGACGCGGCTAACTATGGCTACACCTTC. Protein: CASSNPDAANYGYTF.

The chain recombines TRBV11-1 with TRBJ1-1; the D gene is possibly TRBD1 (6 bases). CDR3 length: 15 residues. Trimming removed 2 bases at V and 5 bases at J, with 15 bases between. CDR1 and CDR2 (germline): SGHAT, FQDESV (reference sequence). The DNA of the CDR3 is TGTGCCAGCAGCTTACGCCCCCGGCAGGGGACTGAAGCTTTCTTT. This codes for CASSLRPRQGTEAFF.

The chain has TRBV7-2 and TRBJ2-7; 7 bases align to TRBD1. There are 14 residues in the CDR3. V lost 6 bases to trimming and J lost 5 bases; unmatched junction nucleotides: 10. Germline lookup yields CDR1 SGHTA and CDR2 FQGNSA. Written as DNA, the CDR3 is TGTGCCAGCAGTCACAGGGGAGAGGGCAACGAGCAGTACTTC. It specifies CASSHRGEGNEQYF.

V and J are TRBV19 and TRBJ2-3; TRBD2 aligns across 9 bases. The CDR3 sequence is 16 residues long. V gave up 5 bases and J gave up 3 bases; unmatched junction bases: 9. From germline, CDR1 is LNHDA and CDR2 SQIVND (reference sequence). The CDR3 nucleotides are TGTGCCAGTAGTGCGGGGGGGCCGGGCGTAACAGATACGCAGTATTTT. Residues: CASSAGGPGVTDTQYF.

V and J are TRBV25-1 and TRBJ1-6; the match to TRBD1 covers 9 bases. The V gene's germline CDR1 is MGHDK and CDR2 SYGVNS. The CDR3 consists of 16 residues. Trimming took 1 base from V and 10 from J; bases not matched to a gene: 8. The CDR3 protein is CASSESGTGPLSPLHF. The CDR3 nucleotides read TGTGCCAGCAGTGAATCTGGGACAGGGCCTTTATCACCCCTCCACTTT.